The 21 T cell receptor beta chains below were found in one sample sequenced in a study of human T cells and chemical hapten exposure. The time point denotes: pre-sensitization, week 0. Noted treatment: therapeutic diphenylcyclopropenone sensitization with weekly scalp DPC. Each CDR3 protein is one row after TCRdb ran MiXCR on the RACE reads. The sample consists of a few hundred thousand distinct CDR3 sequences, approximately 5% of them appearing once. Sequenced material: whole blood, taken in connection with sensitization to the hapten diphenylcyclopropenone (DPC). The receptors originated from a woman between 18 and 29 years old with alopecia areata. Some clones in this sample may be carry-over from other donors' samples.

This clonotype was counted a few times. The genes are TRBV7-3 and TRBJ2-2; 12 bases line up with TRBD2. Per germline, CDR1 SGHTA and CDR2 FQGTGA. This CDR3 spans 18 amino acids. V lost 4 bases, J lost 0 bases, and 6 bases stayed unmatched. The CDR3 bases are TGTGCCAGCAGCTCAGCTCTAGCGGGGGGGCCGAACACCGGGGAGCTGTTTTTT. As protein: CASSSALAGGPNTGELFF.

This clonotype was seen only a few times. One end of the junction is discordant with germline, which a read error may explain. CDR3 in amino acids: CASSLRGQGGKLFF. The CDR3 DNA reads as TGTGCTAGCAGCTTACGGGGACAGGGGGGAAAACTGTTTTTT. The chain uses TRBV7-7 and TRBJ1-4, with 11 bases lining up with TRBD1. Germline values: CDR1 SSHAT, CDR2 FNYEAQ (reference sequence). The CDR3 extends over 14 amino acids.

There are many counts of this clonotype. This chain joins TRBV12-3 or TRBV12-4 and TRBJ2-1, with D possibly TRBD1 on 6 matching bases. The CDR3 sequence is 12 residues long. Trimming left V 5 bases short and J 12 bases short, with 14 bases between. The CDR3 reads CASSPETGWQFF. The CDR3 nucleotides read TGTGCCAGCAGTCCCGAGACAGGCTGGCAGTTCTTC.

The rearrangement joins TRBV6-6 to TRBJ2-3; 9 nucleotides line up with TRBD1. V gave up 8 bases and J gave up 1 base; unmatched junction bases: 7. Germline assignment: CDR1 MNHNY and CDR2 SVGAGI (reference sequence). The CDR3 sequence is 15 residues long. CDR3 protein: CASVGTGTGTDTQYF. The CDR3, as DNA: TGTGCCAGCGTAGGGACAGGGACTGGCACAGATACGCAGTATTTT.

This clonotype was seen many times. V is TRBV7-2 and J is TRBJ1-2; no clear D. The CDR3 length is 13 residues. V was clipped by 5 bases and J by 3 bases, with 10 bases between them. The germline V gene has CDR1 SGHTA and CDR2 FQGNSA. Written as DNA, the CDR3 is TGTGCCAGCAGCCCGTATGGGGACTATGGCTACACCTTC. It translates to CASSPYGDYGYTF.

This clonotype was seen repeatedly, ten times or more. V usage is TRBV15 and J usage is TRBJ2-3; TRBD2 might be the D (5 bases). The V gene lost 1 base and the J gene lost 4 bases, with 12 bases spanning the gap. Germline-derived CDR1 and CDR2 are LNHNV and YYDKDF (reference sequence). This CDR3 is 15 amino acids long. In DNA form, the CDR3 reads TGTGCCACCAGCAGAGCAACGGAGAGGGCAGATACGCAGTATTTT. This gives the protein CATSRATERADTQYF.

V and J are TRBV7-8 and TRBJ2-7; D may correspond to TRBD1 or TRBD2 (6 bases each). V gave up 5 bases and J gave up 5 bases, with 19 bases separating them. This CDR3 spans 15 amino acids. Germline-derived CDR1 and CDR2 are SGHVS and FQNEAQ. The CDR3, as DNA: TGTGCCAGCAGCCCGCCGACAGGACTACAGGACGAGCAGTACTTC. It yields the protein CASSPPTGLQDEQYF.

The rearrangement links TRBV28 to TRBJ2-7, with TRBD1 matching over 9 bases. CDR3 length: 14 residues. Germline-derived CDR1 and CDR2 are MDHEN and SYDVKM. V gave up 6 bases and J gave up 2 bases; unmatched junction bases: 5. The CDR3, as DNA: TGTGCCAGCAGCCTGACAGGGGGAACCTACGAGCAGTACTTC. Translated, it gives CASSLTGGTYEQYF.

This clonotype was counted only a few times. The rearrangement joins TRBV10-3 to TRBJ2-7; D remains unclear. V lost 11 bases to trimming and J lost 2 bases, with 13 bases between them. Per germline, CDR1 ENHRY and CDR2 SYGVKD. The CDR3 covers 12 residues. DNA for the CDR3: TGTGCCGTCGCCGTCCAGGCCTACGAGCAGTACTTC. Translating gives CAVAVQAYEQYF.

This clonotype was seen more than once but under ten times. CDR3 protein: CASSPPVGLGAGANVLTF. The CDR3 DNA is TGTGCCAGCTCACCACCGGTAGGGTTGGGGGCCGGGGCCAACGTCCTGACTTTC. The V and J genes are TRBV18 and TRBJ2-6; perhaps TRBD1 as D (6 bases). Deletions cut 0 bases from V and 4 bases from J, with 16 bases between. CDR1 is KGHSH, CDR2 LQKENI, per germline. The CDR3 length is 18 residues. Full variable domain (rest looked up from reference TRBV18 and TRBJ2-6): NAGVMQNPRHLVRRRGQEARLRCSPMKGHSHVYWYRQLPEEGLKFMVYLQKENIIDESGMPKERFSAEFPKEGPSILRIQQVVRGDSAAYFCASSPPVGLGAGANVLTFGAGSRLTVL.

This clonotype appeared many times. The J gene is TRBJ2-1, the V gene TRBV10-3; the match to TRBD2 covers 10 bases. Germline CDR1 and CDR2: ENHRY and SYGVKD. The CDR3 loop spans 15 amino acids. Losses at the gene ends were 7 bases for V and 5 bases for J; bases not matched to a gene: 8. CDR3 loop: CAITPGTSDHNEQFF. In nucleotides, the CDR3 is TGTGCCATCACCCCCGGGACTAGCGATCACAATGAGCAGTTCTTC.

This clonotype was recorded a few times. J is TRBJ2-1 and V is TRBV5-4; D call uncertain. The CDR3 sequence is 12 residues long. Between the trimmed V and J ends, which lost 4 bases and 10 bases, there was a span of 12 bases. Germline V gene sequence: CDR1 SGHNT, CDR2 YYREEE (reference sequence). The CDR3 reads CASSTRDGEQFF. CDR3 nucleotide sequence: TGTGCCAGCAGCACACGAGACGGGGAGCAGTTCTTC.

This clonotype has a count of ten or more. V usage is TRBV12-3 or TRBV12-4 and J usage is TRBJ2-7; D call uncertain. This CDR3 comprises 13 residues. Trimming took off 3 bases at V and 7 bases at J, with 13 bases between the two ends. The CDR3 DNA follows: TGTGCCAGCAGTTTTGCAACCGCAGGAGAGCAGTACTTC. It is translated as CASSFATAGEQYF.

This clonotype came up many times. V and J are TRBV11-3 and TRBJ1-2; D might be TRBD1 (6 bases). The CDR3 covers 15 residues. Germline V lookup: CDR1 SGHNT, CDR2 YENEEA. Trimming left V 4 bases short and J 3 bases short, with 15 bases between. CDR3 in amino acids: CASSSAGTGHYGYTF. As DNA, the CDR3 is TGTGCCAGCAGCTCCGCGGGAACAGGGCACTATGGCTACACCTTC.

For the CDR3, the DNA is TGTGCCAGCAGCTTGGAACAGAAAAATTCACCCCTCCACTTT. This translates into CASSLEQKNSPLHF. V and J are TRBV5-6 and TRBJ1-6, with D unclear. Germline values: CDR1 SGHDT, CDR2 YYEEEE. The V gene lost 0 bases and the J gene lost 7 bases, with 8 bases spanning the gap. This CDR3 comprises 14 residues.

This rearrangement joins TRBV28 to TRBJ2-6; D remains unclear. Germline CDR1 MDHEN, CDR2 SYDVKM. The CDR3 is made up of 14 amino acids. Trimming pared 1 base from V and 4 bases from J, leaving 5 bases between. The CDR3 reads CASSLSAGANVLTF. CDR3 sequence (DNA): TGTGCCAGCAGTTTATCGGCAGGGGCCAACGTCCTGACTTTC.

This clonotype came up many times. The chain recombines TRBV7-9 with TRBJ2-3; D is perhaps TRBD1 or TRBD2 (6 bases each). Germline lookup yields CDR1 SEHNR and CDR2 FQNEAQ (reference sequence). V was pared by 2 bases and J by 4 bases, with 7 bases between. CDR3 length: 13 residues. The CDR3 sequence: CASSLRGADTQYF. As DNA, the CDR3 is TGTGCCAGCAGCTTAAGGGGGGCAGATACGCAGTATTTT.

This clonotype was detected ten times or more. The chain couples TRBV20-1 to TRBJ2-6, with TRBD1 identical over 9 bases. The CDR3 is 17 amino acids. V shed 1 base, J shed 1 base, and the junction held 5 bases outside the gene matches. Germline CDR1 and CDR2: DFQATT and SNEGSKA (reference sequence). CDR3 protein: CSARAQGQGSGANVLTF. In DNA, the CDR3 is TGCAGTGCTAGAGCCCAGGGACAGGGTTCTGGGGCCAACGTCCTGACTTTC.

The chain recombines TRBV3-1 with TRBJ1-2; D is uncertain. Trimming pared 1 base from V and 8 bases from J, leaving 23 bases between. Germline V lookup: CDR1 LGHDT, CDR2 YNNKEL (reference sequence). CDR3 size: 17 residues. The CDR3 sequence is CASSQVASLPSKWGYTF. DNA for the CDR3: TGTGCCAGCAGCCAAGTTGCGTCCCTCCCCTCAAAGTGGGGCTACACCTTC.

The chain carries TRBV6-6 and TRBJ2-3; tentatively, D is TRBD1 (6 bases). The ends were cut back, 0 bases at V and 8 bases at J, with 21 bases in the middle. Germline loops: CDR1 MNHNY, CDR2 SVGAGI (reference sequence). This CDR3 is 17 amino acids long. The CDR3 nucleotides are TGTGCCAGCAGTTACTCCGGGACACTCAACTTGGCGGGTACGCAGTATTTT. This codes for CASSYSGTLNLAGTQYF.

This clonotype was observed many times. The V call is TRBV29-1, the J call TRBJ2-3, with 7 bases identical to TRBD2. Germline V gives CDR1 SQVTM, CDR2 ANQGSEA. The length of the CDR3 is 14 residues. With 1 base clipped from V and 3 bases from J, the junction kept 4 bases outside the gene matches. CDR3 residues: CSVEGGGRTDTQYF. The CDR3 DNA reads as TGCAGCGTTGAAGGGGGAGGGCGAACAGATACGCAGTATTTT.